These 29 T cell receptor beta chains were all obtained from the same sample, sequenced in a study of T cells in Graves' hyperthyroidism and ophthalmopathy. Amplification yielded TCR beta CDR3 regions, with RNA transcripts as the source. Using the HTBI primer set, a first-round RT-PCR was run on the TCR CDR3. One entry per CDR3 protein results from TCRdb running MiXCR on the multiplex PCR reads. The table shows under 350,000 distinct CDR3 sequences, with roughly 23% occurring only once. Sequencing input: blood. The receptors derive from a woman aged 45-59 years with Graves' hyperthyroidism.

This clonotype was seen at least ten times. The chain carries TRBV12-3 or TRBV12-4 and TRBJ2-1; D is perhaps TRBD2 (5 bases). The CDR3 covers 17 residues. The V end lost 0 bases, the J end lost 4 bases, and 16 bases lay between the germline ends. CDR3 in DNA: TGTGCCAGCAGTTTAGCCTTCCTAGCTTTATTATACAATGAGCAGTTCTTC. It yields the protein CASSLAFLALLYNEQFF.

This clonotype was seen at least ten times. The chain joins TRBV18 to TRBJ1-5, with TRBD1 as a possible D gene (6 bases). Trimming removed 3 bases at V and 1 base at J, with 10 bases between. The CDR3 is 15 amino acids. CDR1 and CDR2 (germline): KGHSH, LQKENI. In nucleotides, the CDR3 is TGTGCCAGCTCACCTAGCAGGGGAAGCAATCAGCCCCAGCATTTT. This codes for CASSPSRGSNQPQHF.

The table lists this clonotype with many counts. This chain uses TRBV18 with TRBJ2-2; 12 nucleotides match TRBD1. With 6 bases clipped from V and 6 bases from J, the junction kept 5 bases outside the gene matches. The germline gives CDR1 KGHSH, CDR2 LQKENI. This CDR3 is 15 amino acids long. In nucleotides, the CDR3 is TGTGCCAGCTCGCGGGACAGGGGGCGCGCCGGGGAGCTGTTTTTT. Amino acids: CASSRDRGRAGELFF. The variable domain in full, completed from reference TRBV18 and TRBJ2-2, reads NAGVMQNPRHLVRRRGQEARLRCSPMKGHSHVYWYRQLPEEGLKFMVYLQKENIIDESGMPKERFSAEFPKEGPSILRIQQVVRGDSAAYFCASSRDRGRAGELFFGEGSRLTVL.

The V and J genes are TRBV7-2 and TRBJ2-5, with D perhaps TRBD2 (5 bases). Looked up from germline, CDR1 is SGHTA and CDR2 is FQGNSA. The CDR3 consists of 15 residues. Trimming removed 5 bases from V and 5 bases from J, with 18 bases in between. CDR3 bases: TGTGCCAGCAGCCCAAGTCGTGTGGGGAGCGAGACCCAGTACTTC. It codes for CASSPSRVGSETQYF.

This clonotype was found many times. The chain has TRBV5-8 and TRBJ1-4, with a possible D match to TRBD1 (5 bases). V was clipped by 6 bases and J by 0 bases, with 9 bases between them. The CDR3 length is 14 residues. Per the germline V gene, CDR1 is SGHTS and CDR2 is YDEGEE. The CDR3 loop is CASNLGATNEKLFF. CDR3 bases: TGTGCCAGCAACCTAGGGGCAACTAATGAAAAACTGTTTTTT.

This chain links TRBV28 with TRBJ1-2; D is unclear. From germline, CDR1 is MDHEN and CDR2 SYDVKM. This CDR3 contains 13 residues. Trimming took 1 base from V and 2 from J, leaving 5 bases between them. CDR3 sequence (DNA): TGTGCCAGCAGTTTATTCCAGAACTATGGCTACACCTTC. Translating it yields CASSLFQNYGYTF.

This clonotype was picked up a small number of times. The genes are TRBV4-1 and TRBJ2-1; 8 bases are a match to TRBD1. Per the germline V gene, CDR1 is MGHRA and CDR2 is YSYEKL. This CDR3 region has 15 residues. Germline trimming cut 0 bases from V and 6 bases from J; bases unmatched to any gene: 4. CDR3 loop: CASSQDQGAINEQFF. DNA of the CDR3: TGCGCCAGCAGCCAAGACCAGGGGGCTATCAATGAGCAGTTCTTC.

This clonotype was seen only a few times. The CDR3 DNA follows: TGTGCCAGCAGCTTGCCGCCACCACAAGAGACCCAGTACTTC. Encoded protein: CASSLPPPQETQYF. The chain employs TRBV5-5 and TRBJ2-5; unclear D gene. The V end was cut by 1 base, the J end by 2 bases, with 9 bases between. Per germline, CDR1 SGHKS and CDR2 YYEKEE (reference sequence). The CDR3 contains 14 residues.

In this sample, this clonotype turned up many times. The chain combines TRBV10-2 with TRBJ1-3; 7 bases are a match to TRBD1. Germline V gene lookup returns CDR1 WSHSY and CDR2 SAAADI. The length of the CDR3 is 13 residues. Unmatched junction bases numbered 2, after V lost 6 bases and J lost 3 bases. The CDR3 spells CASRGDSGNTIYF. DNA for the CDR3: TGCGCCAGCAGAGGGGACAGTGGAAACACCATATATTTT.

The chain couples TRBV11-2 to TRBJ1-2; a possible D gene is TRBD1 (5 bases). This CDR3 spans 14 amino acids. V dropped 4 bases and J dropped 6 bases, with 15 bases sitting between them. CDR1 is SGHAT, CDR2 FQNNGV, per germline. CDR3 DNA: TGTGCCAGCAGCTATTCAGGGTTCGCGGATGGCTACACCTTC. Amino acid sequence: CASSYSGFADGYTF.

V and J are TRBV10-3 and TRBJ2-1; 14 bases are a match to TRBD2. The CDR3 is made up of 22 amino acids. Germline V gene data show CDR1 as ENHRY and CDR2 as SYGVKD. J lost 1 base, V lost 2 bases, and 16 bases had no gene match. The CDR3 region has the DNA TGTGCCATCAGTGAGCCCCCGGTAACCGGGACTAGCGGGAGAAGGTCCTACAATGAGCAGTTCTTC. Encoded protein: CAISEPPVTGTSGRRSYNEQFF.

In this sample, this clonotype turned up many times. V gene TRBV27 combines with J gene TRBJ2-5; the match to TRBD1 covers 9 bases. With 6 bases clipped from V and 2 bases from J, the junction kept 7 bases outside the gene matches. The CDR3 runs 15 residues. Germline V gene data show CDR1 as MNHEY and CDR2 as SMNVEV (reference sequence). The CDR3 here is CASSLAGQGQETQYF. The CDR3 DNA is TGTGCCAGCAGCCTCGCGGGACAGGGACAAGAGACCCAGTACTTC.

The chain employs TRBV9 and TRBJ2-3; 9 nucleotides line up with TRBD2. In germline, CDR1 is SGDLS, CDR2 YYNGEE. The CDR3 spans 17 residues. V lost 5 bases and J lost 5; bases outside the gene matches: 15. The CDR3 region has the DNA TGTGCCAGCAGTACTATGTCGGCGAGCGGGAGGAGAGATACGCAGTATTTT. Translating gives CASSTMSASGRRDTQYF.

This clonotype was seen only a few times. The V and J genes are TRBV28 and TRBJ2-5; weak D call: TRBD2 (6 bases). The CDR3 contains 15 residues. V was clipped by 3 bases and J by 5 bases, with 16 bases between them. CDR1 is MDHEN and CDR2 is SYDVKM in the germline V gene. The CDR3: CASSFDHTGGETQYF. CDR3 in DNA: TGTGCCAGCAGTTTTGATCATACAGGAGGGGAGACCCAGTACTTC.

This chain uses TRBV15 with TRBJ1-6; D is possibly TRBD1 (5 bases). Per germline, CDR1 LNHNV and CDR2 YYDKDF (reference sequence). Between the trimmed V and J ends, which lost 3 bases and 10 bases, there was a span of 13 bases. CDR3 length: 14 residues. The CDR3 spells CATSRAGIMSPLHF. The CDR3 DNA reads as TGTGCCACCAGCAGGGCAGGGATAATGTCACCCCTCCACTTT.

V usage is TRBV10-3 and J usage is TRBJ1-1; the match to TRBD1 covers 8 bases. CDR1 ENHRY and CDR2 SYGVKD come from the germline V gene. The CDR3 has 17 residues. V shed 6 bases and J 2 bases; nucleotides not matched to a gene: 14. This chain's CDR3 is CAIRGERGQVKNTEAFF. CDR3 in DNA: TGTGCCATCAGGGGGGAAAGGGGACAGGTGAAAAACACTGAAGCTTTCTTT.

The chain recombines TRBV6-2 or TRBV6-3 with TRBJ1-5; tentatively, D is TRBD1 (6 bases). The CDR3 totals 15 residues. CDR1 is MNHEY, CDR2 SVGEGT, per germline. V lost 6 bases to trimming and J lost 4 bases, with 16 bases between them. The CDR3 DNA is TGTGCCAGCAGGGGGGGCAGGGCCGTAAATCAGCCCCAGCATTTT. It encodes CASRGGRAVNQPQHF.

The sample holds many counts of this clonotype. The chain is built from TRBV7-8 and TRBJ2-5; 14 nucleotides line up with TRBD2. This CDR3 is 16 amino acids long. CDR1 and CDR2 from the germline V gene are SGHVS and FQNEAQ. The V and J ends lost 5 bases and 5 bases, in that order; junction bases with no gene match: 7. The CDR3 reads CASSPRLAGGLETQYF. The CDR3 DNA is TGTGCCAGCAGCCCCCGACTAGCGGGGGGGCTGGAGACCCAGTACTTC.

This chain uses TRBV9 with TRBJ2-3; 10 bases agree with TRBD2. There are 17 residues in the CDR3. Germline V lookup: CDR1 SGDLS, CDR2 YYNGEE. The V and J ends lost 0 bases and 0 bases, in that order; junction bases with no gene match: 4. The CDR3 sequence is CASSVAERGGSTDTQYF. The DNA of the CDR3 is TGTGCCAGCAGCGTAGCTGAGCGGGGGGGGAGCACAGATACGCAGTATTTT.

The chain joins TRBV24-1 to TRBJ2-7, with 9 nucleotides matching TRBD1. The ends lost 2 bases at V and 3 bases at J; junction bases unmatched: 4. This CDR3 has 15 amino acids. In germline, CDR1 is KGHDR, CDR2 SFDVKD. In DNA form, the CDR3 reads TGTGCCACCAGTGATTCGGGACAGGGTGGCTACGAGCAGTACTTC. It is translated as CATSDSGQGGYEQYF.

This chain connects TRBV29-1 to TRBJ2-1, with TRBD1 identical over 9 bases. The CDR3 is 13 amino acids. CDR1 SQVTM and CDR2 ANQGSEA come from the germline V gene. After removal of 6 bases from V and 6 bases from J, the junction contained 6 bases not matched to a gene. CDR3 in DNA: TGCAGCGTCGGGACAGGGCTAGGCAATGAGCAGTTCTTC. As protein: CSVGTGLGNEQFF.

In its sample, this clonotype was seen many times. As DNA, the CDR3 is TGTGCCACCCTCGATACTGAAGCTTTCTTT. The encoded protein is CATLDTEAFF. The V gene is TRBV28, the J gene TRBJ1-1; D not certain. CDR3 size: 10 residues. Per germline, CDR1 MDHEN and CDR2 SYDVKM. V lost 10 bases and J 5 bases, leaving 8 bases between the germline ends.

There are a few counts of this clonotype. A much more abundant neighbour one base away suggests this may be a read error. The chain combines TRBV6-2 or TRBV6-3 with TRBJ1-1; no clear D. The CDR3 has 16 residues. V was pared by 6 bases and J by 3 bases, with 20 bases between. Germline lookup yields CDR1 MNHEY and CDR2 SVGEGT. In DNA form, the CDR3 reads TGTGCCAGCAGACCTACAAACATCAGGAGATACACTGAAGCTTTCTTT. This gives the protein CASRPTNIRRYTEAFF.

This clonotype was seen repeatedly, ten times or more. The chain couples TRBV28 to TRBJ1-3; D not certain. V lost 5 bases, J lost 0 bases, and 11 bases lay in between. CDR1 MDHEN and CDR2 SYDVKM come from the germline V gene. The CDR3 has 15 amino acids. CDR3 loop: CASSPRIGSGNTIYF. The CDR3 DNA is TGTGCCAGCAGTCCCCGGATTGGCTCTGGAAACACCATATATTTT.

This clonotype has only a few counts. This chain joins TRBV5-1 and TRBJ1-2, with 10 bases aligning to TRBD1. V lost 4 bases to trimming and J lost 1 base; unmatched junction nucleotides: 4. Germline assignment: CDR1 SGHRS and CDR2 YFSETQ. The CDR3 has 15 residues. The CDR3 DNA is TGCGCCAGCAGCCCGGGACAGGGGATTAACTATGGCTACACCTTC. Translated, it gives CASSPGQGINYGYTF.

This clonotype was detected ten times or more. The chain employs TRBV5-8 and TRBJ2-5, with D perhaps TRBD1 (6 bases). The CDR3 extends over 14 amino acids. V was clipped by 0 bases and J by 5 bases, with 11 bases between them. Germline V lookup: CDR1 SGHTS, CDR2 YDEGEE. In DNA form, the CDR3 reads TGTGCCAGCAGCTTGGGGTACAGGGAGGAGACCCAGTACTTC. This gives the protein CASSLGYREETQYF.

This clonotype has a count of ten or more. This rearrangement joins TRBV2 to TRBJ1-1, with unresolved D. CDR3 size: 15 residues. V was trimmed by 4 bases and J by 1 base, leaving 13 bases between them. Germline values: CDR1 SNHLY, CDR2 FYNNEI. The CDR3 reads CASSGEGKPNTEAFF. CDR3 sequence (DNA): TGTGCCAGCAGTGGGGAGGGAAAACCGAACACTGAAGCTTTCTTT.

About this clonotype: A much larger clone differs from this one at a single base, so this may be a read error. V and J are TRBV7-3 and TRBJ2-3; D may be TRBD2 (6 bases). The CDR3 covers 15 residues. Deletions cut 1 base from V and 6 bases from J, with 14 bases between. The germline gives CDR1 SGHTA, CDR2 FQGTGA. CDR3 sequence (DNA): TGTGCCAGCAGCTTAATGGCGGCGGGGAGGGATACGCAGTATTTT. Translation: CASSLMAAGRDTQYF.

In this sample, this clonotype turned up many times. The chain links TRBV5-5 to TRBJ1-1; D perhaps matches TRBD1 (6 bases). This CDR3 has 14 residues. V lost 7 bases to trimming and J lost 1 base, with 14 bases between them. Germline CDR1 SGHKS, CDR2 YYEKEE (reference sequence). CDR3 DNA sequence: TGTGCCAGCCATCCAAGGGGGGCGAACACTGAAGCTTTCTTT. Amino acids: CASHPRGANTEAFF.